This T cell receptor (beta chain) derives from a study of monozygotic twins with inflammatory bowel disease. The CDR3 consists of 15 residues. The germline gives CDR1 SGHVS, CDR2 FQNEAQ. The quantity of total RNA per TCR library was 3500 ng. Per-sample cDNA came from eight separate reactions. Researchers used template switching to add UMIs featuring a 6-nucleotide sample barcode. From the 5' RACE reads, TCRdb lists one entry per CDR3 protein and no DNA. The sample holds fewer than 200,000 distinct CDR3 sequences. The sequence was collected from a human donor with ulcerative colitis or Crohn's disease, or a healthy co-twin of an affected twin (not recorded which). The sequenced sample consisted of blood. J is TRBJ1-5 and V is TRBV7-8; the D gene TCRdb calls, TRBD1, cannot be checked with no DNA. CDR3 loop: CASSLDQGAWKPQHF.